Listed below are T cell receptor beta chains from one sample, sequenced in a study of cytotoxic CD8 clonotypes in ibrutinib-treated CLL. Some clones are missing from TCRdb's copy, which holds only in-frame ones; the method was immunoSEQ multiplex PCR. Of 300,000 or so clones listed, roughly 67% are singletons. The source was PBMCs, collected after 36 months of ibrutinib treatment. The receptor set was obtained from a human donor with chronic lymphocytic leukemia. Each CDR3 is given with its conserved first and last residue. The D gene is left open where the match is weak. Clone size is shown for a subset of rows, as once, few, many or a class of expanded clone.

v_call	clone_size	d_call	j_call	cdr3_nt	cdr3_aa
TRBV29-1	NA	NA	TRBJ1-1	TGCAGCGTTGTAGGAGCCGCAGGAAACACTGAAGCTTTCTTT	CSVVGAAGNTEAFF
TRBV11-3	NA	NA	TRBJ2-4	TGTGCCAGCAGCTTAGGAGGCTCCAAAAACATTCAGTACTTC	CASSLGGSKNIQYF
TRBV7-9	NA	NA	TRBJ2-1	TGTGCCAGCAGCTTAGGGGATGGTGGGCGATGGGGCAATGAGCAGTTCTTC	CASSLGDGGRWGNEQFF
TRBV5-4	few	TRBD1	TRBJ1-2	TGTGCCAGCAGCTTCTACAGGGGAGGTTATGGCTACACCTTC	CASSFYRGGYGYTF
TRBV5-1	few	TRBD1	TRBJ1-1	TGCGCCAGCAGTCAGGGGGGCAGCACTGAAGCTTTCTTT	CASSQGGSTEAFF
TRBV5-4	NA	NA	TRBJ1-2	TGTGCCAGCAGCTTGGAGCCAACAGGGTACTATGGCTACACCTTC	CASSLEPTGYYGYTF
TRBV18	NA	NA	TRBJ1-5	TGTGCCAGCTCAAAGGGGCGGAATCAGCCCCAGCATTTT	CASSKGRNQPQHF
TRBV29-1	few	NA	TRBJ1-2	TGCAGCGTTGAAGATCGGACCGGCTACACCTTC	CSVEDRTGYTF
TRBV6-1	NA	NA	TRBJ1-2	TGTGCCAGCATGAGGAGACAGTTCTATGGCTACACCTTC	CASMRRQFYGYTF
TRBV15	NA	NA	TRBJ2-3	TGTGCCACCAGCACCCCCTGGGTTGATACGCAGTATTTT	CATSTPWVDTQYF